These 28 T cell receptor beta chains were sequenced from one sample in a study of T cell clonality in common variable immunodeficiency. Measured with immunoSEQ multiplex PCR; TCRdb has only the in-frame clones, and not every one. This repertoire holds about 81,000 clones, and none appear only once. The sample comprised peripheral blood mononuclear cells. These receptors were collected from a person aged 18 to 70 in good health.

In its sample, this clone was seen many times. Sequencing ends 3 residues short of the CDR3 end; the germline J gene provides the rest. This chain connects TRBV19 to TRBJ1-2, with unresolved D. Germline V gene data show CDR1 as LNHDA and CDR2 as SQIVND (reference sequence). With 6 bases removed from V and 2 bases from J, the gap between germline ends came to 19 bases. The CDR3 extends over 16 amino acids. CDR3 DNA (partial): TGTGCCAGTAGGGCCACAAGCGGCTCCGGGAACTATGGC. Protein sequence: CASRATSGSGNYG. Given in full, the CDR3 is CASRATSGSGNYGYTF.

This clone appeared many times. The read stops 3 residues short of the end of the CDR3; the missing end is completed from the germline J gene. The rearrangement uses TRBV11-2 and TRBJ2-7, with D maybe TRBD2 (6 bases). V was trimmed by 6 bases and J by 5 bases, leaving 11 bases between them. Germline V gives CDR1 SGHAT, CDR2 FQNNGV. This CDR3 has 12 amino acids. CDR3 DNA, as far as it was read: TGTGCCAGCAGTGTGGGGGGTAACGAG. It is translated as CASSVGGNE. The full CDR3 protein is CASSVGGNEQYF.

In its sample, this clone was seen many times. The sequenced part of the CDR3 DNA is TGTGCCAGCAGCGCCCCGGGACTCTACAATGAG. This gives the protein CASSAPGLYNE. Given in full, the CDR3 is CASSAPGLYNEQFF. The chain has TRBV7-3 and TRBJ2-1, with a possible D match to TRBD2 (6 bases). The read finishes 3 residues shy of the CDR3 end, and the germline J gene is used to complete it. The V end was cut by 5 bases, the J end by 3 bases, with 11 bases between. This CDR3 contains 14 residues. CDR1 is SGHTA, CDR2 FQGTGA, per germline.

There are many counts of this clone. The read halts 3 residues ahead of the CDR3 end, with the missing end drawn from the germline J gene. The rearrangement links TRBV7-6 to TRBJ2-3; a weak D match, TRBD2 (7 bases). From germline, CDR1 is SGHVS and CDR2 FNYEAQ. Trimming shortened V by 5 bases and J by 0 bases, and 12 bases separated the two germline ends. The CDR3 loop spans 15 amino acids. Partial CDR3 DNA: TGTGCCAGCAGCGGGGGGGCGCCTAGCACAGATACG. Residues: CASSGGAPSTDT. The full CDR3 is CASSGGAPSTDTQYF.

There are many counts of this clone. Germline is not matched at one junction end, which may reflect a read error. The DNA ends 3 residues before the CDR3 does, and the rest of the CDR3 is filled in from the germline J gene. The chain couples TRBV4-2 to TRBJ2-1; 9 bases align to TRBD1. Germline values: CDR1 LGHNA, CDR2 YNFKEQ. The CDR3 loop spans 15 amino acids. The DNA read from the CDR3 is TGCGCCAGCAGCCAAGAGGGACAGGGTCGGAATGAG. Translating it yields CASSQEGQGRNE. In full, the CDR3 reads CASSQEGQGRNEQFF.

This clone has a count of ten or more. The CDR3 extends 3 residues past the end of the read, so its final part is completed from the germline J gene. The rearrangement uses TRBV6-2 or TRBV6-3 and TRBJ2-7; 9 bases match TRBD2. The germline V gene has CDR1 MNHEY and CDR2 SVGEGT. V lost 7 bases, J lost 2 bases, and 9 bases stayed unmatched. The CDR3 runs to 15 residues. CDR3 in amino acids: CASTRPGGRAYEQYF. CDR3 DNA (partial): TGTGCCAGCACCAGGCCCGGCGGGAGGGCCTACGAG.

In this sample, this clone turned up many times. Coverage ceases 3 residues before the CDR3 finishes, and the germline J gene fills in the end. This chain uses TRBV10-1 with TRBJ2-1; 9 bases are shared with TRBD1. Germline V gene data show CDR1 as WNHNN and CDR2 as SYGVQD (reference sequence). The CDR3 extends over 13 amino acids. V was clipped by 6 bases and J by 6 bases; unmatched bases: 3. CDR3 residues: CASSPDRGNEQFF. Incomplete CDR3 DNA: TGCGCCAGCAGCCCGGACAGGGGCAATGAG.

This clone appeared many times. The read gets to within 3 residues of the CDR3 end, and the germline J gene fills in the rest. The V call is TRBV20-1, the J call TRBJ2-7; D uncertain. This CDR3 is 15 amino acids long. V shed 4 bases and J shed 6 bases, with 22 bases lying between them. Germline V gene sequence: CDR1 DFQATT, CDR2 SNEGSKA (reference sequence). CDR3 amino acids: CSAKKDGRSGSEQYF. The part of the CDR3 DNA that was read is TGCAGTGCTAAAAAAGACGGCCGGTCAGGAAGCGAG.

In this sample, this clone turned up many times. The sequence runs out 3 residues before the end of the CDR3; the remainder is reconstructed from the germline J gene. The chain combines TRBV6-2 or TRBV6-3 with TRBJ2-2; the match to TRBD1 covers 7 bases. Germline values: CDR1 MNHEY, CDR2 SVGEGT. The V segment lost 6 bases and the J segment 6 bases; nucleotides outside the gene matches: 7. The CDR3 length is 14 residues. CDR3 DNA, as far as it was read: TGTGCCAGCAGATCCGGGACAGTTTCCGGGGAG. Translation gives CASRSGTVSGE. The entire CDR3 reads CASRSGTVSGELFF.

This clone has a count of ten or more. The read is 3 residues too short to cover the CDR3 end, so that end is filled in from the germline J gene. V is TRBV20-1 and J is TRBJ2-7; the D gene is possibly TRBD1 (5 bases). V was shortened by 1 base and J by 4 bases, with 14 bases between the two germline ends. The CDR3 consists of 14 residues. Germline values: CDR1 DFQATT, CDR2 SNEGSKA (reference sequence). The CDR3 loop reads CSARGGATAYEQYF. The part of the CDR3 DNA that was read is TGCAGTGCTAGAGGGGGCGCTACCGCTTACGAG.

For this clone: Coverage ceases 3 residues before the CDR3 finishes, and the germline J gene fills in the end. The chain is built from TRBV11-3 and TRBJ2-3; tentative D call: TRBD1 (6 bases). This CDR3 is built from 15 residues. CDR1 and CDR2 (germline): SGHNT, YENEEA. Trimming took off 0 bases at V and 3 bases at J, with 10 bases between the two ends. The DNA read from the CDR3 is TGTGCCAGCAGCTTAGATGGGGGCTCGACAGATACG. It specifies CASSLDGGSTDT. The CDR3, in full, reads CASSLDGGSTDTQYF.

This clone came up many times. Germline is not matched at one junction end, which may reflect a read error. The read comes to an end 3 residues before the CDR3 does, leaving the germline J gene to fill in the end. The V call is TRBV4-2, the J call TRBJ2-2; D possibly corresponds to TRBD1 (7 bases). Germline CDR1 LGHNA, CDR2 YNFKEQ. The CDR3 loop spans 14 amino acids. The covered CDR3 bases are TGCGCCAGCAGCCTTTACAGGGGAGGCGGGGAG. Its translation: CASSLYRGGGE. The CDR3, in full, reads CASSLYRGGGELFF.

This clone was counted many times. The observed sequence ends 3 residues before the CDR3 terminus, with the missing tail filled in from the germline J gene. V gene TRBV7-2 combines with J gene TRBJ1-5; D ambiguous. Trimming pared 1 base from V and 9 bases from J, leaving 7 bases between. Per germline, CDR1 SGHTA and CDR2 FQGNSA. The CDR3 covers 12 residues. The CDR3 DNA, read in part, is TGTGCCAGCAGCTTAGACAGATGGCCC. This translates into CASSLDRWP. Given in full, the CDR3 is CASSLDRWPQHF.

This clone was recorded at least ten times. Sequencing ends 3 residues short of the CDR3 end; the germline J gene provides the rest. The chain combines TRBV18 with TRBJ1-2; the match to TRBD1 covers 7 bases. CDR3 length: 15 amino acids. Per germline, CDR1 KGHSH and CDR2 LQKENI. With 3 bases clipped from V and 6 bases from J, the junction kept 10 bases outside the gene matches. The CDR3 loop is CASSPRQGSMDGYTF. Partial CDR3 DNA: TGTGCCAGCTCACCTCGACAGGGATCGATGGATGGC.

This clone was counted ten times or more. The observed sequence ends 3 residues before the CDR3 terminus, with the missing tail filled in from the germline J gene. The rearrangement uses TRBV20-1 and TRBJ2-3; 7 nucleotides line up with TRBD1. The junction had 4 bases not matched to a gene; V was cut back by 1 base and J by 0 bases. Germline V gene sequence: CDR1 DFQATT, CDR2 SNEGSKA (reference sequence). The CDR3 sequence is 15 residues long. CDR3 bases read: TGCAGTGCTAGAGGGACAGGATTGAGCACAGATACG. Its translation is CSARGTGLSTDT. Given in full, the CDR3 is CSARGTGLSTDTQYF.

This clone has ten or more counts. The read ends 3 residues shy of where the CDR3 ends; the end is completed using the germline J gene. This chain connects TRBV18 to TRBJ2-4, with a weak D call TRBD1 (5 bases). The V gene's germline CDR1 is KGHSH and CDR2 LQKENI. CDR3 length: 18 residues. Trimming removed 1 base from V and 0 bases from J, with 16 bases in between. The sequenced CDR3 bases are TGTGCCAGCTCACCACTCAGCAGGGCGAATTTAGCCAAAAACATT. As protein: CASSPLSRANLAKNI. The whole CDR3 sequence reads CASSPLSRANLAKNIQYF.

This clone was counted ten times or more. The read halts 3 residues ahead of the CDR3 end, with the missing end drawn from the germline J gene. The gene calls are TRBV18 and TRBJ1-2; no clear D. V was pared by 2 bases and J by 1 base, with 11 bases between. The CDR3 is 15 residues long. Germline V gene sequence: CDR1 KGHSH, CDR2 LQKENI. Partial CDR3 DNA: TGTGCCAGCTCACCAATATCCGGGTTTAACTATGGC. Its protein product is CASSPISGFNYG. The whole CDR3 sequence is CASSPISGFNYGYTF.

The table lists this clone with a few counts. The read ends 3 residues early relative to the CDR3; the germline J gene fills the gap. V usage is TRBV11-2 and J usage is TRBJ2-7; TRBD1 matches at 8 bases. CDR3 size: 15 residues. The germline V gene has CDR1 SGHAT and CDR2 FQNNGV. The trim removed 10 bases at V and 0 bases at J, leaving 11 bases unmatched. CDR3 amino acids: CATQGSGQASYEQYF. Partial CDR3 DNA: TGTGCCACTCAAGGGTCGGGACAGGCCTCCTACGAG.

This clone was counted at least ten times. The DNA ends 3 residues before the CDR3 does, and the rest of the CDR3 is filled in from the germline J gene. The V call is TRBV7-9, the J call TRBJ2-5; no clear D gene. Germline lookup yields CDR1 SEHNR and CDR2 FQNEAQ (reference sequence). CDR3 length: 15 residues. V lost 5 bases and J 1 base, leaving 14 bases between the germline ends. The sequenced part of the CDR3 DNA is TGTGCCAGCAGCCTACGCATAAGTCCCCAAGAGACC. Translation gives CASSLRISPQET. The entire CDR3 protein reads CASSLRISPQETQYF.

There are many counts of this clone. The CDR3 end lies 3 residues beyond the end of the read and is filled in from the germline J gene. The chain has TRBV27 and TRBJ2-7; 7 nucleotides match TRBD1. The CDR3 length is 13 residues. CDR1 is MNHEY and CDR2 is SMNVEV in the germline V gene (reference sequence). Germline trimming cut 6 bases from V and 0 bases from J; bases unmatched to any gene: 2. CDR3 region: CASSRDSSYEQYF. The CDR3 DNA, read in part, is TGTGCCAGCAGCCGGGACAGCTCCTACGAG.

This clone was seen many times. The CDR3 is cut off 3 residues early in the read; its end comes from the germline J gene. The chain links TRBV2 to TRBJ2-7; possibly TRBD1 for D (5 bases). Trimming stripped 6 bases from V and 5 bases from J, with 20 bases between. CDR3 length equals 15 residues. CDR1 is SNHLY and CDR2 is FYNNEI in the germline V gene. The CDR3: CASRTTQGADHEQYF. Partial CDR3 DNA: TGTGCCAGCAGGACGACGCAAGGGGCGGACCACGAG. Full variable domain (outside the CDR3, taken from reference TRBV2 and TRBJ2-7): EPEVTQTPSHQVTQMGQEVILRCVPISNHLYFYWYRQILGQKVEFLVSFYNNEISEKSEIFDDQFSVERPDGSNFTLKIRSTKLEDSAMYFCASRTTQGADHEQYFGPGTRLTVT.

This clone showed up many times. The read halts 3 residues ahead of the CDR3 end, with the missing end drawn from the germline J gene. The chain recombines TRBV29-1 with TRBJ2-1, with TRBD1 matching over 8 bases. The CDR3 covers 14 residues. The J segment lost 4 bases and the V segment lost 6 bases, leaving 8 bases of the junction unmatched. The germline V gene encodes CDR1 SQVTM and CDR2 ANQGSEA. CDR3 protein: CSVRDRGRYNEQFF. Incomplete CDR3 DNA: TGCAGCGTCAGAGACAGGGGAAGGTACAATGAG.

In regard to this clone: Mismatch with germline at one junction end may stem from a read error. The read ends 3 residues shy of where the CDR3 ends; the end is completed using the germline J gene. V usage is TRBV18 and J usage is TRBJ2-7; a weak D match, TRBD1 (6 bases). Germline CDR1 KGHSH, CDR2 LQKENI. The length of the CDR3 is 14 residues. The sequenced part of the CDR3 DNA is TGTGCCAGCTCACGGGGCAGGGGCTCCCACGAG. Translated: CASSRGRGSHE. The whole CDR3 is CASSRGRGSHEQYF.

The CDR3 is CASSHPTDGFYNEQFF. The sequenced CDR3 bases are TGCGCCAGCAGCCATCCTACAGACGGTTTCTACAATGAG. The chain uses TRBV5-1 and TRBJ2-1, with D unclear. The read finishes 3 residues shy of the CDR3 end, and the germline J gene is used to complete it. The CDR3 spans 16 residues. The germline V gene encodes CDR1 SGHRS and CDR2 YFSETQ. Trimming cost V 4 bases and J 3 bases, with 17 bases left between them. Using reference TRBV5-1 and TRBJ2-1 for the parts outside the CDR3, the full variable domain is KAGVTQTPRYLIKTRGQQVTLSCSPISGHRSVSWYQQTPGQGLQFLFEYFSETQRNKGNFPGRFSGRQFSNSRSEMNVSTLELGDSALYLCASSHPTDGFYNEQFFGPGTRLTVL.

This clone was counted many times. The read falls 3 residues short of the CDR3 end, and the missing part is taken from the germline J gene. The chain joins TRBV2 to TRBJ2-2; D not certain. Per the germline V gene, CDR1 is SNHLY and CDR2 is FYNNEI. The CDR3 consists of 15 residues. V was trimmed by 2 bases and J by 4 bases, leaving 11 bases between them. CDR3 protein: CASSERRVGTGELFF. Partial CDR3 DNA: TGTGCCAGCAGTGAAAGACGGGTGGGCACCGGGGAG. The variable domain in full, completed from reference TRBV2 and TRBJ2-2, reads EPEVTQTPSHQVTQMGQEVILRCVPISNHLYFYWYRQILGQKVEFLVSFYNNEISEKSEIFDDQFSVERPDGSNFTLKIRSTKLEDSAMYFCASSERRVGTGELFFGEGSRLTVL.

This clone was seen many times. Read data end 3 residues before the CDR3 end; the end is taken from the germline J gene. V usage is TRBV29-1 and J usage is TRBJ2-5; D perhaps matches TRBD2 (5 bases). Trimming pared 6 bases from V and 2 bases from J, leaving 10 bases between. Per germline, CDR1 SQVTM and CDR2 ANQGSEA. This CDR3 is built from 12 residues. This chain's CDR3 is CSVTTSQETQYF. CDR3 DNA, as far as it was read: TGCAGCGTCACAACTAGTCAAGAGACC.

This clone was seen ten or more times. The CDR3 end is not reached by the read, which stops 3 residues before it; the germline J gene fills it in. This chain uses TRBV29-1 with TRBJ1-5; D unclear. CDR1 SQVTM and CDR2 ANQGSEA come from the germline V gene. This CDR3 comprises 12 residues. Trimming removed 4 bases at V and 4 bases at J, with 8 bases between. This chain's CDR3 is CSVGHLNQPQHF. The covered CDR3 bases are TGCAGCGTTGGACATCTTAATCAGCCC.

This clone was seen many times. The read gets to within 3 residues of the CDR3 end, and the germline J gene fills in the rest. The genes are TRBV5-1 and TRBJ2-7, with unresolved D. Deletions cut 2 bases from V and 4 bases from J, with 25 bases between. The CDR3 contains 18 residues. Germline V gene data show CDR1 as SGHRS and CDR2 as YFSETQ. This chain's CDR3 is CASSFSSSKGSRLYEQYF. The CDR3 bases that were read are TGCGCCAGCAGCTTTTCGTCAAGTAAAGGTAGTAGACTGTACGAG.